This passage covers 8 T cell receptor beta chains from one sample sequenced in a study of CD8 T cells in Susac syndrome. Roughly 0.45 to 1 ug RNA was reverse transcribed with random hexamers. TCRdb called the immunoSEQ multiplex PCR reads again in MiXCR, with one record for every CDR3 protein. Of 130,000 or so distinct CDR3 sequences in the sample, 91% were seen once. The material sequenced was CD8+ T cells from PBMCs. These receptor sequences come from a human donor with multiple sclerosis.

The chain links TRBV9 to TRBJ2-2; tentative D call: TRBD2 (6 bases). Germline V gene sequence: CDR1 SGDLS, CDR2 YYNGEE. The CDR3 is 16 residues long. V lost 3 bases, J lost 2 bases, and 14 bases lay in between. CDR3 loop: CASSGRDDLNTGELFF. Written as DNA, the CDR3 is TGTGCCAGCAGCGGGCGGGACGACCTTAACACCGGGGAGCTGTTTTTT.

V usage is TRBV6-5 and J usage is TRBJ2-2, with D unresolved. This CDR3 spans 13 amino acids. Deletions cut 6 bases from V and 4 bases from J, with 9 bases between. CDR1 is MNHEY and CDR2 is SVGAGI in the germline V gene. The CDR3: CASSAFGTGELFF. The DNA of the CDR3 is TGTGCCAGCAGCGCCTTTGGCACCGGGGAGCTGTTTTTT.

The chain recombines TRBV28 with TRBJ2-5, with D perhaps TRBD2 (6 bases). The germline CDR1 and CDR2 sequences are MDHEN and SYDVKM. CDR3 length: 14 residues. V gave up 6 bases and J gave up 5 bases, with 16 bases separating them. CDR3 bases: TGTGCCAGCAGCCTCGAGGAGGGAAGGGAGACCCAGTACTTC. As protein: CASSLEEGRETQYF.

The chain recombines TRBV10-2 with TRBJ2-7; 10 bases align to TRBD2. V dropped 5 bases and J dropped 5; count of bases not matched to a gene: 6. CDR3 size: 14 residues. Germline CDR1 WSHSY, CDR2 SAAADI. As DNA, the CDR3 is TGCGCCAGCAGTATGGGACTAGCGAGCCACGAGCAGTACTTC. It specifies CASSMGLASHEQYF.

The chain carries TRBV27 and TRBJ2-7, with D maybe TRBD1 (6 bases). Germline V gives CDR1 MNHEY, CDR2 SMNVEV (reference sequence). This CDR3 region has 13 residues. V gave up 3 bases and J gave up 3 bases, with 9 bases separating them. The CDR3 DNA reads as TGTGCCAGCAGTTTGGAGACAGGCTACGAGCAGTACTTC. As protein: CASSLETGYEQYF.

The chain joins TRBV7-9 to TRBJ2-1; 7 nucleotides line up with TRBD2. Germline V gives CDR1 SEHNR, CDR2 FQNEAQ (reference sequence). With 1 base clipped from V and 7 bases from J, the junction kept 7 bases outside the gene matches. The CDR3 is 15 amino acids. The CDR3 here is CASSLVAGEANEQFF. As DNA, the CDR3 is TGTGCCAGCAGCTTAGTCGCGGGGGAGGCTAATGAGCAGTTCTTC.

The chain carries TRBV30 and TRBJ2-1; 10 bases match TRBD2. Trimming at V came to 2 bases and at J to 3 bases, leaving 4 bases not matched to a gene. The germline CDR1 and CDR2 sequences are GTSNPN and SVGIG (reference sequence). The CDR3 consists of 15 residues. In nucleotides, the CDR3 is TGTGCCTGGAGTTATGGACTAGCGGACTACAATGAGCAGTTCTTC. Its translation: CAWSYGLADYNEQFF. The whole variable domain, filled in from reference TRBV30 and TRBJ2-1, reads SQTIHQWPATLVQPVGSPLSLECTVEGTSNPNLYWYRQAAGRGLQLLFYSVGIGQISSEVPQNLSASRPQDRQFILSSKKLLLSDSGFYLCAWSYGLADYNEQFFGPGTRLTVL.

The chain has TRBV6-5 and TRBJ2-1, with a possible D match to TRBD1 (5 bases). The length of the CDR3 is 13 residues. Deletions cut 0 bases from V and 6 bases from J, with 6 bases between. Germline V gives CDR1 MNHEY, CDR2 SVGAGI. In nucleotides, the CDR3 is TGTGCCAGCAGTTACTCGGGGCCCAATGAGCAGTTCTTC. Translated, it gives CASSYSGPNEQFF.